This entry features one T cell receptor beta chain sequence. Its target is unknown. The data belong to a study of T cells in Graves' hyperthyroidism and ophthalmopathy. V shed 0 bases and J 4 bases; nucleotides not matched to a gene: 12. Germline CDR1 MNHEY, CDR2 SVGAGI. The CDR3 is 19 amino acids. The investigators amplified TCR beta CDR3 regions from RNA transcripts. Carried out on the TCR CDR3, a first-round RT-PCR used the HTBI primer set. In TCRdb, the multiplex PCR reads were re-called with MiXCR into one record per CDR3 protein. The sample shows hundreds of thousands of distinct CDR3 sequences, around 21% of them seen only once. Patients were excluded for uncontrolled infection, other autoimmune disease, pregnancy or lactation. Study findings and constraints: A median approximately 6.5 months before onset, the model predicted ophthalmopathy. Blood shared most expanded thyroid clonotypes above 0.001.

This receptor was identified in a man aged 25 to 45 with Graves' ophthalmopathy. The chain is built from TRBV6-5 and TRBJ2-1; 10 positions match TRBD2. Material for sequencing was blood. CDR3 protein: CASSYSPGHWTSGYNEQFF. CDR3 in DNA: TGTGCCAGCAGTTACTCACCGGGTCACTGGACTAGCGGATACAATGAGCAGTTCTTC.